These 9 T cell receptor beta chains were sequenced from one sample in a study of tumor-infiltrating lymphocytes in primary liver carcinoma. Both RNA and DNA were isolated together from roughly 20-30 mg of bulk tissue that had not been sorted. Synthesis of TCR beta cDNA was carried out from about 540 ng total RNA with a constant-region primer. Employing slightly modified ARM-PCR, three nested multiplex PCR rounds were run, and these gave rise to the TCR beta libraries. A C-beta reverse primer was combined with TRBV1-TRBV30 forward primers in the first two PCR rounds, and each round had 10 cycles. MiXCR, run by TCRdb on the multiplex PCR reads, gives a single entry per CDR3 protein. The table records roughly 91,000 distinct CDR3 sequences, about three quarters of them present only once. The sequencing sample was made of liver tumor tissue from sampling region 5. Sample subset: tumor region T5, tumor centre. The origin of the receptors is a woman in her sixties with primary liver carcinoma and hepatitis B virus infection.

As for this clonotype: Germline is not matched at one junction end, which may reflect a read error. V gene TRBV5-4 combines with J gene TRBJ2-3; TRBD2 matches at 11 bases. Per the germline V gene, CDR1 is SGHNT and CDR2 is YYREEE (reference sequence). The CDR3 runs 15 residues. CDR3 loop: CASSSSSGRSDKQYF. The CDR3 nucleotides read TGTGCCAGCAGCTCCTCTAGCGGGAGGAGTGATAAGCAGTATTTT.

Regarding this clonotype: A read error may account for a junction end that differs from germline. J is TRBJ1-1 and V is TRBV11-3, with 9 bases lining up with TRBD1. Germline V CDR1 and CDR2: SGHNT, YENEEA. The CDR3 extends over 13 amino acids. The CDR3 nucleotides are TGTGCCAGCAGCCGATTGGACAGGGGACTGGCATCCTTT. It is translated as CASSRLDRGLASF.

In the case of this clonotype: The CDR3 ends on some other residue instead of the conserved phenylalanine or tryptophan, so this is likely a read error. This chain joins TRBV2 and TRBJ1-5; D gene ambiguous. Germline CDR1 and CDR2: SNHLY and FYNNEI. CDR3 size: 14 residues. Trimming took 1 base from V and 6 from J, leaving 10 bases between them. CDR3 bases: TGTGCCAGCAGTGAAGGAGCTTTCGGTCAGCCCCAGCATTCT. Amino acids: CASSEGAFGQPQHS.

About this clonotype: The junction shows a germline mismatch at one end, possibly a read error. The chain links TRBV24-1 to TRBJ2-5; D gene unclear. CDR1 is KGHDR, CDR2 SFDVKD, per germline. CDR3 length equals 15 residues. CDR3 in DNA: TGTGCCACCAGTGATCGGCAGGCGCACCGAGAGGCCCAGTACTTC. It translates to CATSDRQAHREAQYF.

Of note for this clonotype: One junction end disagrees with the germline gene, perhaps due to a read error. This chain links TRBV11-2 with TRBJ2-5, with D perhaps assigned TRBD1 or TRBD2 (5 bases each). The germline V gene encodes CDR1 SGHAT and CDR2 FQNNGV. CDR3 length: 15 amino acids. The CDR3 DNA is TGTGCCAGCAGCTTAGAGTACGGGTGGGGGAAGACCCAATACTTC. Translated, it gives CASSLEYGWGKTQYF.

To note about this clonotype: One end of the junction varies from germline; a read error may be responsible. The rearrangement links TRBV11-2 to TRBJ2-7; the match to TRBD1 covers 8 bases. The CDR3 loop spans 14 amino acids. CDR1 is SGHAT and CDR2 is FQNNGV in the germline V gene. The CDR3 reads CAHSRGTGPYEQYF. The DNA for the CDR3 is TGTGCCCACAGCCGGGGGACAGGTCCCTATGAGCAGTACTTC.

The V gene is TRBV28, the J gene TRBJ1-5, with TRBD1 as a possible D gene (6 bases). CDR1 MDHEN and CDR2 SYDVKM come from the germline V gene. The CDR3 spans 13 residues. Trimming removed 6 bases at V and 4 bases at J, with 10 bases between. The CDR3 DNA sequence: TGTGCCAGCAGAATAGGACAGAATCAGCCCCAGCATTTT. As protein: CASRIGQNQPQHF.

Details on this clonotype: Being one base from a much bigger clone, this may be a read error. The chain recombines TRBV5-8 with TRBJ2-7, with TRBD1 identical over 7 bases. The CDR3 covers 16 residues. After removal of 5 bases from V and 3 bases from J, the junction contained 14 bases not matched to a gene. Germline CDR1 is SGHTS and CDR2 is YDEGEE. CDR3 nucleotide sequence: TGTGCCAGCAGGGTGCCACACCTCCGGGACAGCTACGAGCAGTACTTC. The encoded protein is CASRVPHLRDSYEQYF.

This clonotype appeared a few times. A single base separates this from a much larger clone, so it may be a read error. V usage is TRBV4-1 and J usage is TRBJ2-4, with 8 positions matching TRBD2. In germline, CDR1 is MGHRA, CDR2 YSYEKL. The CDR3 has 14 residues. Here the CDR3 DNA reads TGCACCAGGCAAAAGCGGGAGAGGGAAAACATTCAGTACTTC. Residues: CTRQKRERENIQYF.